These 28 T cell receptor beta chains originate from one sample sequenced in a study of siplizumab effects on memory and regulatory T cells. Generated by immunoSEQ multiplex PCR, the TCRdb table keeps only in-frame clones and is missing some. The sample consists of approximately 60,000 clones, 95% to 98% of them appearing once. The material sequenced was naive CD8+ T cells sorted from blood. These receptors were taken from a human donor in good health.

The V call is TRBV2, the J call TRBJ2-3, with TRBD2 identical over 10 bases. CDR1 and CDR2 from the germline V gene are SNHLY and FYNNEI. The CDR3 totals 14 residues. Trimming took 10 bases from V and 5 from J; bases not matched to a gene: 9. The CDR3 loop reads CATIAGGLGDTQYF. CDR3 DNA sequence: TGTGCCACCATAGCGGGGGGACTGGGAGATACGCAGTATTTT.

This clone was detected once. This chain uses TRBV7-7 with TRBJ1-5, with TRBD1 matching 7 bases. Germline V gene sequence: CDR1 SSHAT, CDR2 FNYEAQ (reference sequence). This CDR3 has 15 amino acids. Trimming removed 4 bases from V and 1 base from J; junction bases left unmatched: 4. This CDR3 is CASSWDSESNQPQHF. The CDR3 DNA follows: TGTGCCAGCAGCTGGGACAGTGAGAGCAATCAGCCCCAGCATTTT.

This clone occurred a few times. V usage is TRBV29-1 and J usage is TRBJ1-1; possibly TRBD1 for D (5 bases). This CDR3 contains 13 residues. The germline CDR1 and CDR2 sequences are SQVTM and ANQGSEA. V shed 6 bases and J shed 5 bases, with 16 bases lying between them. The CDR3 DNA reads TGCAGCGTCCACCCCGGGGGGATTACTGAAGCTTTCTTT. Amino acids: CSVHPGGITEAFF.

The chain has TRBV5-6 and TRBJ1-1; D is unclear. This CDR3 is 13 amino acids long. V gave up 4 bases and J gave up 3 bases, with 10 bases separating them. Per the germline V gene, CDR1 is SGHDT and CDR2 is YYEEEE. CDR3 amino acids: CASSLTVDTEAFF. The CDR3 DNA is TGTGCCAGCAGCCTCACGGTGGACACTGAAGCTTTCTTT.

The CDR3 DNA reads TGTGCCAGCAGTGAAGTCGGGGATGAGCAGTTCTTC. It encodes CASSEVGDEQFF. The V and J genes are TRBV6-1 and TRBJ2-1, with D possibly matching TRBD2 (5 bases). The CDR3 spans 12 residues. In germline, CDR1 is MNHNS, CDR2 SASEGT. Between the trimmed V and J ends, which lost 1 base and 8 bases, there was a span of 6 bases.

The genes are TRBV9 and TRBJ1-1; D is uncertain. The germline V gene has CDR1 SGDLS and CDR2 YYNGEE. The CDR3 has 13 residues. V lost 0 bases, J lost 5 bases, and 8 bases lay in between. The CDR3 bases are TGTGCCAGCAGCGTAGTCGGGGATACTGAAGCTTTCTTT. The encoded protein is CASSVVGDTEAFF.

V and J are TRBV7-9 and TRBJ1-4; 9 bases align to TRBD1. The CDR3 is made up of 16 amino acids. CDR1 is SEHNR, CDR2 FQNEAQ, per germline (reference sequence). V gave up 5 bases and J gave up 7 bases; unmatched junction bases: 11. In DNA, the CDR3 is TGTGCCAGCAGCGCCTCACCGGGACAGGGACTTGAAAAACTGTTTTTT. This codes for CASSASPGQGLEKLFF.

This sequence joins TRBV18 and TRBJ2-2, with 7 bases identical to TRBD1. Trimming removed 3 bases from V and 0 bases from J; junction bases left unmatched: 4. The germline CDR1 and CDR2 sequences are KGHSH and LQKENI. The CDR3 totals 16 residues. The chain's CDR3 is CASSPTGSTNTGELFF. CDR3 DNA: TGTGCCAGCTCACCGACAGGGTCCACGAACACCGGGGAGCTGTTTTTT.

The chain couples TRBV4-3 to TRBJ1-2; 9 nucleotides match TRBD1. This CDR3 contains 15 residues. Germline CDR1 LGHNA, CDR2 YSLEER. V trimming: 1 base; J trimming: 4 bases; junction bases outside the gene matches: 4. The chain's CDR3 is CASSQGTGEPYGYTF. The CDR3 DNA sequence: TGCGCCAGCAGCCAAGGGACAGGGGAGCCCTATGGCTACACCTTC.

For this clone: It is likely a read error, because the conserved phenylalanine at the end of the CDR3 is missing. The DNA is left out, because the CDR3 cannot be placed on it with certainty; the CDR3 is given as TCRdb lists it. CDR3 sequence: CASSNEGAGL. This chain uses TRBV21-1 with TRBJ2-7; the table gives TRBD1 as D, unverified against the DNA. TRBV21-1 is assigned pseudogene status. The CDR3 has 10 residues if both end residues are counted.

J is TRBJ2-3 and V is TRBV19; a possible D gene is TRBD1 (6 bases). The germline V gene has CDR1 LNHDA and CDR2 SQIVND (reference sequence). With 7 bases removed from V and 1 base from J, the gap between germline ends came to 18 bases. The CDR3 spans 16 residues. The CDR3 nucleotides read TGTGCCAGTACCAACGTCCCGACAGGACGCACAGATACGCAGTATTTT. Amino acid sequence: CASTNVPTGRTDTQYF.

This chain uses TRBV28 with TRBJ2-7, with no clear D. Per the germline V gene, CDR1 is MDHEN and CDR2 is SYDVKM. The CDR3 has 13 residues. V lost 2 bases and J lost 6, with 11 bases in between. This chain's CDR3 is CASSLLGLSEQYF. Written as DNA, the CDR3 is TGTGCCAGCAGTTTACTGGGCCTATCCGAGCAGTACTTC. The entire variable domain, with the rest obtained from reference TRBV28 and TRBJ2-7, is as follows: DVKVTQSSRYLVKRTGEKVFLECVQDMDHENMFWYRQDPGLGLRLIYFSYDVKMKEKGDIPEGYSVSREKKERFSLILESASTNQTSMYLCASSLLGLSEQYFGPGTRLTVT.

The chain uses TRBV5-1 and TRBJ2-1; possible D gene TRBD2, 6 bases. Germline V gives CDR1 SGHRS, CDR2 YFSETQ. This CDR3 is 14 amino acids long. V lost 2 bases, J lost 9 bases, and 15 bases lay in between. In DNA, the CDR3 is TGCGCCAGCAGCTTCGAGGACGGGGGAGTTGAGCAGTTCTTC. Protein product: CASSFEDGGVEQFF.

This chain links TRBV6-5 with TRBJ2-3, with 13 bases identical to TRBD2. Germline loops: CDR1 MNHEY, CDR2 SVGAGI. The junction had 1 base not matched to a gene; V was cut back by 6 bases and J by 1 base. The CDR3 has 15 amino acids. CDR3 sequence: CASSGLAGGTDTQYF. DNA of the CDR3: TGTGCCAGCAGCGGACTAGCGGGGGGCACAGATACGCAGTATTTT.

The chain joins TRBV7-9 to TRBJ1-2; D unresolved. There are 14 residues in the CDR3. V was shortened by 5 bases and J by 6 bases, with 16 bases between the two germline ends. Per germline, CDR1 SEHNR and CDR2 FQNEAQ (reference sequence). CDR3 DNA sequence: TGTGCCAGCAGCGCGATACTAGGAGTGGATGGCTACACCTTC. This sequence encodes CASSAILGVDGYTF.

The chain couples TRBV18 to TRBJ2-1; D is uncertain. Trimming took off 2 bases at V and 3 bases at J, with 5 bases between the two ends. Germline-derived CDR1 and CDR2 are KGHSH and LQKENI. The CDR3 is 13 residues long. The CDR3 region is CASSPVGYNEQFF. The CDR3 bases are TGTGCCAGCTCACCAGTGGGCTACAATGAGCAGTTCTTC.

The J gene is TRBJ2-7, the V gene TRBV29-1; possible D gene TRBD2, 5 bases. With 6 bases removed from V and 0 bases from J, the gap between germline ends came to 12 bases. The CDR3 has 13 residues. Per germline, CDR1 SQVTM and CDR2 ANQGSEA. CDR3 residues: CSVRSGSSYEQYF. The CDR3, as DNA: TGCAGCGTACGTTCGGGATCCTCCTACGAGCAGTACTTC.

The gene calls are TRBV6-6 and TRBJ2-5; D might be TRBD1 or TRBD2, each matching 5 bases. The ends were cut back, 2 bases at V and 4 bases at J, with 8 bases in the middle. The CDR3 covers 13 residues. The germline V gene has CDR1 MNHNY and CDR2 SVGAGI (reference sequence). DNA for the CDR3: TGTGCCAGCAGTTACGGGACGGCAGAGACCCAGTACTTC. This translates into CASSYGTAETQYF.

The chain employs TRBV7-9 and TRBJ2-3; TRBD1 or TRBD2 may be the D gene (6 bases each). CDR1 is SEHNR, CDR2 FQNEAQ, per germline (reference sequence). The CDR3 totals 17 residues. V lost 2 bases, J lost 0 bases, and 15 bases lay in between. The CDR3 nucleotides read TGTGCCAGCAGCTTAATTTGGGGGGCACCTAGCACAGATACGCAGTATTTT. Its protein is CASSLIWGAPSTDTQYF. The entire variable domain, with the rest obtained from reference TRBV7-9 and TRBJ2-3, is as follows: DTGVSQNPRHKITKRGQNVTFRCDPISEHNRLYWYRQTLGQGPEFLTYFQNEAQLEKSRLLSDRFSAERPKGSFSTLEIQRTEQGDSAMYLCASSLIWGAPSTDTQYFGPGTRLTVL.

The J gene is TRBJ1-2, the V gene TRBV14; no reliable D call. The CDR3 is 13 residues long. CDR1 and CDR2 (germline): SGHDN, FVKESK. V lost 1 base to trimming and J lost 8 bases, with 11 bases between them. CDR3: CASSQGFSWGYTF. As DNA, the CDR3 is TGTGCCAGCAGCCAAGGGTTCTCTTGGGGCTACACCTTC. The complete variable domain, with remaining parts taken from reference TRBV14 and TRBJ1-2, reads EAGVTQFPSHSVIEKGQTVTLRCDPISGHDNLYWYRRVMGKEIKFLLHFVKESKQDESGMPNNRFLAERTGGTYSTLKVQPAELEDSGVYFCASSQGFSWGYTFGSGTRLTVV.

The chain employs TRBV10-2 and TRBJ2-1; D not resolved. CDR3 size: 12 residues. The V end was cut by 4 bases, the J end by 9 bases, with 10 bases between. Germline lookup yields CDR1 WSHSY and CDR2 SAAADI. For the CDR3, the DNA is TGCGCCAGCAGTGGAGCTCTATCTGAGCAGTTCTTC. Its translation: CASSGALSEQFF.

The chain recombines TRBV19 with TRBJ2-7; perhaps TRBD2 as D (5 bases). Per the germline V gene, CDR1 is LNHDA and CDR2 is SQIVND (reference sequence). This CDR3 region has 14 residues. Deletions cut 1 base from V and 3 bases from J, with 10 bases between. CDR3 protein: CASSIVVGDYEQYF. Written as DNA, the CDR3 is TGTGCCAGTAGTATAGTTGTCGGGGACTACGAGCAGTACTTC.

The CDR3 DNA is TGTGCCAGCAGTTTAGGACAGGGGGGTACCTACGAGCAGTACTTC. This translates into CASSLGQGGTYEQYF. V is TRBV27 and J is TRBJ2-7, with 10 bases matching TRBD1. J was trimmed by 2 bases and V by 2 bases; bases with no gene match: 3. CDR1 and CDR2 (germline): MNHEY, SMNVEV (reference sequence). This CDR3 is 15 amino acids long.

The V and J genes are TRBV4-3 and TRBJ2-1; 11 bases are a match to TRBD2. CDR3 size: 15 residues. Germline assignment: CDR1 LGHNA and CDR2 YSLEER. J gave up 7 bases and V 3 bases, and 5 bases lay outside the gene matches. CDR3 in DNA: TGCGCCAGCAGCCACGGGCTAGCGGGGGGAAATGAGCAGTTCTTC. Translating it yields CASSHGLAGGNEQFF.

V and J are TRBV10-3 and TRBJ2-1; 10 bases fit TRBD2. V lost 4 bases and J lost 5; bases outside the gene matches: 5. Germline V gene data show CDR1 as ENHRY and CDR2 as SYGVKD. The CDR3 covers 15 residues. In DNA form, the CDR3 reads TGTGCCATCAGTGCTACTAGCGGGGAGAACAATGAGCAGTTCTTC. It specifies CAISATSGENNEQFF.

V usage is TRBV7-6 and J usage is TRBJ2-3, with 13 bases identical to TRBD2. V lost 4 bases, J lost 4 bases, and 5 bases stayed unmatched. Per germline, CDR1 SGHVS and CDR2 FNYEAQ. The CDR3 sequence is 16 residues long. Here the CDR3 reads CASSWALAGGPDTQYF. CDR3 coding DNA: TGTGCCAGCAGCTGGGCACTAGCGGGGGGGCCAGATACGCAGTATTTT.

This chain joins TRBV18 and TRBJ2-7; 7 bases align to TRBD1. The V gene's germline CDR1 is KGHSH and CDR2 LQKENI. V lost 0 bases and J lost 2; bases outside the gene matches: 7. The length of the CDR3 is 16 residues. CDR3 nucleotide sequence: TGTGCCAGCTCACCACCGGAGTGGCAGGGGGCCTACGAGCAGTACTTC. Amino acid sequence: CASSPPEWQGAYEQYF.

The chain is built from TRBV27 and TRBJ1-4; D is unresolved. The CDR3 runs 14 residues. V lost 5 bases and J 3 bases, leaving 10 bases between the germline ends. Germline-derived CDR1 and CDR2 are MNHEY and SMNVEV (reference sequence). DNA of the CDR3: TGTGCCAGCAGTGCCGTTGGGGCTAATGAAAAACTGTTTTTT. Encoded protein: CASSAVGANEKLFF.